This T cell receptor (beta chain) was recovered during a study of T cell responses to AZD1222 COVID-19 vaccine. Remarks on this clone: Antigen: not known.

Study observations and caveats: Reportedly, close to half of spike-specific TCRs are directed against unmutated variant regions.

Assay: immunoSEQ multiplex PCR; the TCRdb copy retains only in-frame clones and omits some. The sample lists approximately 150,000 clones, more than 75% occurring once. V was trimmed by 4 bases and J by 5 bases, leaving 12 bases between them. From germline, CDR1 is SGHRS and CDR2 YFSETQ. The CDR3 sequence is 14 residues long. This sequence joins TRBV5-1 and TRBJ1-4; D might be TRBD1 (5 bases). The input for sequencing was peripheral blood, taken 28 days after the second AZD1222 dose. This clonotype was sampled from an adult who received the AZD1222 COVID-19 vaccine. In DNA, the CDR3 is TGCGCCAGCAGCCCCGACAAGGGGAATGAAAAACTGTTTTTT. Amino acid sequence: CASSPDKGNEKLFF. Full variable domain (missing parts from reference TRBV5-1 and TRBJ1-4): KAGVTQTPRYLIKTRGQQVTLSCSPISGHRSVSWYQQTPGQGLQFLFEYFSETQRNKGNFPGRFSGRQFSNSRSEMNVSTLELGDSALYLCASSPDKGNEKLFFGSGTQLSVL.